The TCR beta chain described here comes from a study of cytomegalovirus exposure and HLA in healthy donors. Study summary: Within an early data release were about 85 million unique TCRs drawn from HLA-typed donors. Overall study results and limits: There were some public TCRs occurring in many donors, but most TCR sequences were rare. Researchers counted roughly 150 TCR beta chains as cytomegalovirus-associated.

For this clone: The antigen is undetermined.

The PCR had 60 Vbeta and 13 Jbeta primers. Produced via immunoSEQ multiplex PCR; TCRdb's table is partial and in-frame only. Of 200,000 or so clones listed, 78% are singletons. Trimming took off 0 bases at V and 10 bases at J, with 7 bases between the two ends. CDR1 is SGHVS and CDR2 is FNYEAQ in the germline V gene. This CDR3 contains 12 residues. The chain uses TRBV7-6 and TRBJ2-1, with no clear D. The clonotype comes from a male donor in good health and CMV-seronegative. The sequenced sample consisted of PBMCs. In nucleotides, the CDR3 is TGTGCCAGCAGCTTAGCTTCAGGAGAGCAGTTCTTC. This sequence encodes CASSLASGEQFF.